Following are 27 T cell receptor beta chains from one sample sequenced in a study of blood T cell repertoires in COVID-19. Sequencing was performed with immunoSEQ multiplex PCR; in TCRdb, only in-frame clones are kept and a portion is missing. The top ten hold around 7.2% of the sample, which has roughly 300,000 clones, 65% to 90% seen once. The sequencing input was peripheral blood. Receptors originate from a human donor in a cohort sampled during active COVID-19.

The gene calls are TRBV19 and TRBJ1-1; perhaps TRBD1 as D (6 bases). Germline V gene sequence: CDR1 LNHDA, CDR2 SQIVND (reference sequence). There are 15 residues in the CDR3. Trimming removed 6 bases from V and 5 bases from J, with 19 bases in between. CDR3 sequence reads: CASRPQGIRATEAFF. CDR3 DNA: TGTGCCAGTAGACCTCAGGGGATCCGTGCTACTGAAGCTTTCTTT.

The rearrangement links TRBV10-2 to TRBJ1-2; TRBD1 matches at 10 bases. CDR1 and CDR2 from the germline V gene are WSHSY and SAAADI. The CDR3 length is 14 residues. Losses at the gene ends were 5 bases for V and 7 bases for J; bases not matched to a gene: 7. DNA for the CDR3: TGCGCCAGCAGTCGGGACAGGGGCAAGTCTGGCTACACCTTC. Protein: CASSRDRGKSGYTF.

V usage is TRBV6-7 and J usage is TRBJ2-7; weak D call: TRBD1 (5 bases). TRBV6-7 is known as an ORF, though its function is uncertain. The CDR3 has 9 amino acids. The CDR3 reads CASRHRQSV. In DNA form, the CDR3 reads TGTGCCAGCAGACACAGGCAGAGCGTC.

The chain has TRBV19 and TRBJ2-7; 9 bases line up with TRBD1. In germline, CDR1 is LNHDA, CDR2 SQIVND (reference sequence). The CDR3 runs to 14 residues. The junction had 4 bases not matched to a gene; V was cut back by 7 bases and J by 0 bases. The DNA for the CDR3 is TGTGCCAGTAAAGACAGGGGGAGCTCCTACGAGCAGTACTTC. This translates into CASKDRGSSYEQYF. Full variable domain (remainder filled in from reference TRBV19 and TRBJ2-7): DGGITQSPKYLFRKEGQNVTLSCEQNLNHDAMYWYRQDPGQGLRLIYYSQIVNDFQKGDIAEGYSVSREKKESFPLTVTSAQKNPTAFYLCASKDRGSSYEQYFGPGTRLTVT.

This chain joins TRBV7-3 and TRBJ1-1; 8 bases fit TRBD1. In germline, CDR1 is SGHTA, CDR2 FQGTGA. The CDR3 sequence is 13 residues long. With 5 bases clipped from V and 5 bases from J, the junction kept 4 bases outside the gene matches. The CDR3 here is CASSMDRETEAFF. In nucleotides, the CDR3 is TGTGCCAGCAGCATGGACAGGGAGACTGAAGCTTTCTTT.

V gene TRBV27 combines with J gene TRBJ1-2; the D is unclear. CDR1 and CDR2 from the germline V gene are MNHEY and SMNVEV (reference sequence). Trimming removed 5 bases from V and 4 bases from J, with 11 bases in between. The CDR3 contains 13 residues. CDR3 sequence reads: CASSRGYGYGYTF. The CDR3 nucleotides are TGTGCCAGCAGTCGAGGGTACGGCTATGGCTACACCTTC.

The chain joins TRBV28 to TRBJ1-3, with D tentatively TRBD1 (6 bases). The CDR3 contains 15 residues. V was shortened by 6 bases and J by 4 bases, with 16 bases between the two germline ends. CDR1 is MDHEN and CDR2 is SYDVKM in the germline V gene. The CDR3 DNA is TGTGCCAGCAGAACATCCAGGGGCAGGGGAAACACCATATATTTT. It codes for CASRTSRGRGNTIYF.

There are a few counts of this clone. The V gene is TRBV6-1, the J gene TRBJ1-2; no reliable D call. CDR1 MNHNS and CDR2 SASEGT come from the germline V gene. V gave up 2 bases and J gave up 8 bases, with 6 bases separating them. The CDR3 runs to 11 residues. In DNA form, the CDR3 reads TGTGCCAGCAGTGAATATGTCGGCTACACCTTC. Its translation is CASSEYVGYTF.

The chain uses TRBV5-6 and TRBJ2-7; TRBD1 matches 7 bases. Germline CDR1 is SGHDT and CDR2 is YYEEEE. V lost 3 bases to trimming and J lost 6 bases; unmatched junction nucleotides: 12. This CDR3 is built from 15 residues. This CDR3 is CASSSGWGTVSEQYF. CDR3 in DNA: TGTGCCAGCAGCTCCGGCTGGGGGACAGTAAGCGAGCAGTACTTC.

The chain joins TRBV12-3 or TRBV12-4 to TRBJ1-2; 9 bases fit TRBD1. Trimming at V came to 8 bases and at J to 4 bases, leaving 5 bases not matched to a gene. This CDR3 comprises 13 residues. The CDR3 DNA reads TGTGCCAGCGGGACAGGGATCGGCTATGGCTACACCTTC. Its translation: CASGTGIGYGYTF.

With regard to this clone: One end of the junction does not line up with germline, which may come from a read error. V and J are TRBV13 and TRBJ2-7; 8 nucleotides line up with TRBD1. Per germline, CDR1 PRHDT and CDR2 FYEKMQ (reference sequence). This CDR3 region has 11 residues. CDR3 residues: CASSFAGTGIF. The CDR3 DNA reads as TGTGCCAGCAGTTTTGCGGGGACAGGCATTTTC.

This chain links TRBV19 with TRBJ2-3; 10 nucleotides align to TRBD2. The germline V gene encodes CDR1 LNHDA and CDR2 SQIVND (reference sequence). This CDR3 is 15 amino acids long. V trimming: 7 bases; J trimming: 5 bases; junction bases outside the gene matches: 9. The CDR3 DNA is TGTGCCAGTAAACAGCGGGGGGGCGGGAGAGATACGCAGTATTTT. This gives the protein CASKQRGGGRDTQYF.

The CDR3 nucleotides read TGTGCCACCAGTGATTCATACGACAGGCAAGAGACCCAGTACTTC. Protein product: CATSDSYDRQETQYF. The chain combines TRBV24-1 with TRBJ2-5; D may be TRBD1 (6 bases). Germline V gene sequence: CDR1 KGHDR, CDR2 SFDVKD. The length of the CDR3 is 15 residues. Between the trimmed V and J ends, which lost 2 bases and 2 bases, there was a span of 11 bases.

The J gene is TRBJ1-6, the V gene TRBV18, with TRBD1 matching over 7 bases. Trimming took 4 bases from V and 6 from J; bases not matched to a gene: 3. Germline-derived CDR1 and CDR2 are KGHSH and LQKENI. The CDR3 is 14 residues long. CDR3 in amino acids: CASSQTGTNSPLHF. CDR3 sequence (DNA): TGTGCCAGCTCACAGACAGGGACTAATTCACCCCTCCACTTT.

The chain is built from TRBV6-2 or TRBV6-3 and TRBJ2-7, with 9 bases matching TRBD2. This CDR3 has 18 residues. CDR1 and CDR2 from the germline V gene are MNHEY and SVGEGT. V was clipped by 0 bases and J by 0 bases; unmatched bases: 9. CDR3: CASSYSIRRLAASYEQYF. The CDR3, as DNA: TGTGCCAGCAGTTACTCGATCCGACGACTAGCGGCCTCCTACGAGCAGTACTTC.

V and J are TRBV3-1 (or the pseudogene TRBV3-2) and TRBJ2-5; 8 bases match TRBD2. After removal of 0 bases from V and 3 bases from J, the junction contained 0 bases not matched to a gene. The CDR3 is 14 amino acids. Germline CDR1 and CDR2: LGHDT and YNNKEL (reference sequence). The CDR3 nucleotides are TGTGCCAGCAGCCAAGAACTAGCGGAAGAGACCCAGTACTTC. Its translation is CASSQELAEETQYF.

V usage is TRBV29-1 and J usage is TRBJ1-3; 8 bases match TRBD1. Germline CDR1 reads SQVTM; CDR2 reads ANQGSEA. This CDR3 spans 12 amino acids. With 6 bases clipped from V and 4 bases from J, the junction kept 2 bases outside the gene matches. CDR3 sequence: CSVRDRGNTIYF. For the CDR3, the DNA is TGCAGCGTGAGGGACAGGGGAAACACCATATATTTT.

This chain uses TRBV27 with TRBJ2-7; TRBD2 matches at 14 bases. V was clipped by 3 bases and J by 2 bases; unmatched bases: 0. Germline CDR1 and CDR2: MNHEY and SMNVEV (reference sequence). CDR3 length: 15 residues. CDR3 bases: TGTGCCAGCAGTTTGGGACTAGCGGGGGCCTACGAGCAGTACTTC. Translating it yields CASSLGLAGAYEQYF.

The rearrangement joins TRBV30 to TRBJ2-1, with D maybe TRBD2 (6 bases). V was pared by 1 base and J by 8 bases, with 24 bases between. Germline-derived CDR1 and CDR2 are GTSNPN and SVGIG (reference sequence). The CDR3 runs 17 residues. The CDR3 protein is CAWSALHRDLGSDEQFF. In DNA form, the CDR3 reads TGTGCCTGGAGTGCTCTACACCGGGACTTAGGGAGCGATGAGCAGTTCTTC.

This clone was observed a few times. V gene TRBV9 combines with J gene TRBJ2-7, with 7 nucleotides matching TRBD2. Germline trimming cut 4 bases from V and 6 bases from J; bases unmatched to any gene: 4. The germline V gene has CDR1 SGDLS and CDR2 YYNGEE. This CDR3 is 12 amino acids long. The CDR3 DNA reads as TGTGCCAGCAGCCCTCCGGGGGGCGAGCAGTACTTC. Its protein product is CASSPPGGEQYF.

The chain has TRBV7-6 and TRBJ2-3; a weak D match, TRBD2 (7 bases). The germline gives CDR1 SGHVS, CDR2 FNYEAQ. This CDR3 contains 13 residues. V lost 8 bases to trimming and J lost 0 bases, with 9 bases between them. The CDR3 protein is CASGGASTDTQYF. The CDR3 DNA reads as TGTGCCAGCGGGGGGGCTAGCACAGATACGCAGTATTTT.

The chain employs TRBV25-1 and TRBJ1-1; unclear D gene. The CDR3 has 11 residues. Trimming shortened V by 4 bases and J by 6 bases, and 6 bases separated the two germline ends. The germline V gene has CDR1 MGHDK and CDR2 SYGVNS. The CDR3, as DNA: TGTGCCAGCAGTGCTACAGCTGAAGCTTTCTTT. This encodes CASSATAEAFF.

The chain recombines TRBV6-5 with TRBJ1-4, with unresolved D. V was pared by 7 bases and J by 7 bases, with 16 bases between. The CDR3 extends over 14 amino acids. Germline assignment: CDR1 MNHEY and CDR2 SVGAGI. The CDR3 protein is CASTVSLGGEKLFF. CDR3 DNA: TGTGCCAGCACGGTGAGCCTCGGAGGTGAAAAACTGTTTTTT.

The genes are TRBV15 and TRBJ2-5, with a weak D call TRBD1 (6 bases). The germline V gene has CDR1 LNHNV and CDR2 YYDKDF (reference sequence). Deletions cut 1 base from V and 0 bases from J, with 6 bases between. This CDR3 comprises 14 residues. The CDR3 region has the DNA TGTGCCACCAGCAGAGGGACAGACCAAGAGACCCAGTACTTC. It yields the protein CATSRGTDQETQYF.

V usage is TRBV19 and J usage is TRBJ1-1; 9 bases map to TRBD1. The CDR3 sequence is 15 residues long. J was trimmed by 1 base and V by 7 bases; bases with no gene match: 7. Germline CDR1 reads LNHDA; CDR2 reads SQIVND (reference sequence). CDR3 protein: CASTRQGGENTEAFF. CDR3 DNA: TGTGCCAGTACCCGACAGGGGGGGGAGAACACTGAAGCTTTCTTT.

This rearrangement joins TRBV5-1 to TRBJ2-1, with D possibly matching TRBD2 (6 bases). V was trimmed by 2 bases and J by 5 bases, leaving 14 bases between them. The germline CDR1 and CDR2 sequences are SGHRS and YFSETQ. The CDR3 has 15 residues. The CDR3 protein is CASSFLIGGNNEQFF. The CDR3 DNA reads TGCGCCAGCAGCTTCTTAATAGGCGGGAACAATGAGCAGTTCTTC.

V gene TRBV11-1 combines with J gene TRBJ1-2; TRBD1 matches 11 bases. With V trimmed by 5 bases and J by 6 bases, 2 bases remained unmatched. Looked up from germline, CDR1 is SGHAT and CDR2 is FQDESV (reference sequence). The CDR3 runs 13 residues. The CDR3 region has the DNA TGTGCCAGCAGCCGGACAGGGGGCCATGGCTACACCTTC. It is translated as CASSRTGGHGYTF.